The next 15 T cell receptor beta chains were all read from a single sample in a study of vaccination and CD4 T cells after COVID-19. These receptors have no identified antigens. The study sequenced cultured CD4+ T cell DNA using the Oncomine TCR Beta short-read assay. Each CDR3 protein gets one entry after TCRdb re-called the PCR reads with MiXCR. This table has about 15,000 distinct CDR3 sequences, about half appearing once. Treatment indicated: approximately 9-day PBMC culture with coronavirus spike peptide pools or control peptides (ViraFEST assay). Sequences were obtained from CD4+ T cells from blood, cultured in vitro. The receptor set was obtained from a human donor who had recovered from COVID-19.

V gene TRBV20-1 combines with J gene TRBJ2-5, with D perhaps matching TRBD2 (6 bases). Germline V gene data show CDR1 as DFQATT and CDR2 as SNEGSKA (reference sequence). CDR3 size: 15 residues. V gave up 5 bases and J gave up 7 bases, with 23 bases separating them. CDR3 residues: CSAGRGGMGVGTQYF. CDR3 bases: TGCAGTGCTGGTCGAGGCGGGATGGGTGTTGGGACCCAGTACTTC.

The chain combines TRBV5-1 with TRBJ2-2, with D possibly being TRBD1 (5 bases). The CDR3 has 16 amino acids. Trimming took off 5 bases at V and 5 bases at J, with 19 bases between the two ends. Germline CDR1 reads SGHRS; CDR2 reads YFSETQ. The DNA of the CDR3 is TGCGCCAGCAGAGACTTCGGCAGGGTTATGACCGGGGAGCTGTTTTTT. Residues: CASRDFGRVMTGELFF.

The chain carries TRBV12-3 or TRBV12-4 and TRBJ1-2; D is ambiguous. The CDR3 runs 12 residues. Trimming left V 2 bases short and J 8 bases short, with 9 bases between. The CDR3 reads CASSLLSGGYTF. The CDR3 nucleotides read TGTGCCAGCAGTTTACTCTCGGGGGGCTACACCTTC.

The CDR3 nucleotides read TGTGCCAGCAGCTTGGGCACCGGGAGAGGAAGGGCTTTCTTT. Translating it yields CASSLGTGRGRAFF. This chain links TRBV7-9 with TRBJ1-1; the D is unclear. The V and J ends lost 3 bases and 11 bases respectively, with 19 bases between them. The CDR3 totals 14 residues. In germline, CDR1 is SEHNR, CDR2 FQNEAQ (reference sequence).

The V and J genes are TRBV7-2 and TRBJ1-2; the D gene is possibly TRBD1 (5 bases). V lost 5 bases, J lost 6 bases, and 19 bases lay in between. CDR1 and CDR2 (germline): SGHTA, FQGNSA. The CDR3 contains 15 residues. DNA of the CDR3: TGTGCCAGCAGCCTACAGGCCGGAGCTCGGGATGGCTACACCTTC. Protein: CASSLQAGARDGYTF.

For the CDR3, the DNA is TGTGCCAGCAGTGACAGGACAGGATATGGAGATACGCAGTATTTT. It encodes CASSDRTGYGDTQYF. The V call is TRBV28, the J call TRBJ2-3; TRBD1 aligns across 7 bases. The CDR3 covers 15 residues. In germline, CDR1 is MDHEN, CDR2 SYDVKM. V was pared by 5 bases and J by 5 bases, with 10 bases of the junction left unmatched.

This clonotype was recorded a few times. This chain joins TRBV19 and TRBJ2-5, with D unresolved. V dropped 5 bases and J dropped 5 bases, with 12 bases sitting between them. The CDR3 length is 13 residues. Germline CDR1 reads LNHDA; CDR2 reads SQIVND (reference sequence). The CDR3 protein is CASSARLAETQYF. CDR3 DNA: TGTGCCAGTAGTGCCCGCCTGGCGGAGACCCAGTACTTC.

The gene calls are TRBV7-9 and TRBJ2-1, with TRBD1 matching 9 bases. In germline, CDR1 is SEHNR, CDR2 FQNEAQ (reference sequence). The CDR3 covers 15 residues. The trim removed 5 bases at V and 6 bases at J, leaving 8 bases unmatched. The CDR3 nucleotides are TGTGCCAGCAGCAGACGACAGGGGGTGGGCAATGAGCAGTTCTTC. This codes for CASSRRQGVGNEQFF.

The J gene is TRBJ1-2, the V gene TRBV2; 10 bases are a match to TRBD1. V gave up 6 bases and J gave up 5 bases; unmatched junction bases: 6. The germline V gene has CDR1 SNHLY and CDR2 FYNNEI. This CDR3 is 14 amino acids long. The CDR3 sequence is CASRGTGVGYGYTF. The DNA for the CDR3 is TGTGCCAGCAGAGGGACAGGGGTTGGATATGGCTACACCTTC.

The V and J genes are TRBV5-1 and TRBJ1-2; 8 bases are shared with TRBD1. V gave up 0 bases and J gave up 8 bases; unmatched junction bases: 6. CDR1 and CDR2 (germline): SGHRS, YFSETQ. The CDR3 length is 14 residues. This CDR3 reads CASSLGQGMRGYTF. The CDR3 DNA is TGCGCCAGCAGCTTGGGACAGGGGATGAGAGGCTACACCTTC.

This clonotype has a handful of counts. The chain has TRBV19 and TRBJ1-1; D gene uncertain. The CDR3 extends over 16 amino acids. Germline V gene sequence: CDR1 LNHDA, CDR2 SQIVND (reference sequence). V dropped 2 bases and J dropped 0 bases, with 13 bases sitting between them. CDR3 DNA sequence: TGTGCCAGTAGTATATCACCAACGACGGTGAACACTGAAGCTTTCTTT. Translating it yields CASSISPTTVNTEAFF.

This clonotype has more than one count but fewer than ten. This chain links TRBV5-1 with TRBJ1-2, with 7 bases aligning to TRBD1. J lost 5 bases, V lost 4 bases, and 8 bases had no gene match. The V gene's germline CDR1 is SGHRS and CDR2 YFSETQ. The CDR3 length is 14 residues. CDR3 amino acids: CASSGRTGIYGYTF. DNA of the CDR3: TGCGCCAGCAGCGGAAGGACAGGTATTTATGGCTACACCTTC.

This clonotype appeared a single time. The J gene is TRBJ1-1, the V gene TRBV7-2; 7 nucleotides agree with TRBD1. Germline-derived CDR1 and CDR2 are SGHTA and FQGNSA. The CDR3 runs to 14 residues. V shed 1 base and J 4 bases; nucleotides not matched to a gene: 3. DNA of the CDR3: TGTGCCAGCAGCTTAGTACGGGACAGCACTGAAGCTTTCTTT. Translation gives CASSLVRDSTEAFF.

The V gene is TRBV7-8, the J gene TRBJ1-1; unclear D gene. This CDR3 is built from 15 residues. V was shortened by 0 bases and J by 0 bases, with 8 bases between the two germline ends. CDR1 is SGHVS and CDR2 is FQNEAQ in the germline V gene. CDR3 in DNA: TGTGCCAGCAGCTTAGCGGAGTTCATGAACACTGAAGCTTTCTTT. Encoded protein: CASSLAEFMNTEAFF. Full variable domain (outside the CDR3, taken from reference TRBV7-8 and TRBJ1-1): GAGVSQSPRYKVAKRGQDVALRCDPISGHVSLFWYQQALGQGPEFLTYFQNEAQLDKSGLPSDRFFAERPEGSVSTLKIQRTQQEDSAVYLCASSLAEFMNTEAFFGQGTRLTVV.

This clonotype was seen a few times. V is TRBV5-1 and J is TRBJ1-1; D ambiguous. CDR1 is SGHRS and CDR2 is YFSETQ in the germline V gene. V dropped 2 bases and J dropped 5 bases, with 13 bases sitting between them. The CDR3 length is 14 residues. CDR3 in DNA: TGCGCCAGCAGCTTCGATCCGGGAGGGACTGAAGCTTTCTTT. This sequence encodes CASSFDPGGTEAFF.